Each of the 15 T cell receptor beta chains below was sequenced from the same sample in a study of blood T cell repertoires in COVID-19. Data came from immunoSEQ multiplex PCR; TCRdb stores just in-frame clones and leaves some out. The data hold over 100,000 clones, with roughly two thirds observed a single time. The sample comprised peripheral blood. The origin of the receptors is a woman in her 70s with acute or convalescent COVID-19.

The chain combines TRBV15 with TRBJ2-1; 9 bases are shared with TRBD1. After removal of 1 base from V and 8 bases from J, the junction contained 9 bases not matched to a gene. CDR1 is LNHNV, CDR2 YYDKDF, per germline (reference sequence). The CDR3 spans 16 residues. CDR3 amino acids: CATSRGGTGKRDEQFF. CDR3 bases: TGTGCCACCAGCAGAGGGGGGACAGGGAAACGAGATGAGCAGTTCTTC.

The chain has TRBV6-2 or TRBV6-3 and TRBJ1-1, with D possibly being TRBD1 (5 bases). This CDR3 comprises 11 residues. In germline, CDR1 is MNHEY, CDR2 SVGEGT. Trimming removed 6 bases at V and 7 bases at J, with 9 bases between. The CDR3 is CASSIGGEAFF. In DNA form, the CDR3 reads TGTGCCAGCAGCATCGGGGGTGAAGCTTTCTTT.

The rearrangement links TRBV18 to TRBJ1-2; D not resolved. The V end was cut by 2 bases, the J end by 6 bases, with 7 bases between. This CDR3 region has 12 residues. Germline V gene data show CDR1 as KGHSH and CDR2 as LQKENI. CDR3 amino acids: CASSPSGDGYTF. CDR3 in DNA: TGTGCCAGCTCACCATCTGGAGATGGCTACACCTTC.

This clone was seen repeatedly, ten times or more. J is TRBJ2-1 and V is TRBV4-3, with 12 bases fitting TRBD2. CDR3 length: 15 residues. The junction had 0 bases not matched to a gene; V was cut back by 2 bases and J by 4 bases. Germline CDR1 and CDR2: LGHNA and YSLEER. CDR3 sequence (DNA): TGCGCCAGCAGCCAACTAGCGGGGGGGTACAATGAGCAGTTCTTC. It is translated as CASSQLAGGYNEQFF.

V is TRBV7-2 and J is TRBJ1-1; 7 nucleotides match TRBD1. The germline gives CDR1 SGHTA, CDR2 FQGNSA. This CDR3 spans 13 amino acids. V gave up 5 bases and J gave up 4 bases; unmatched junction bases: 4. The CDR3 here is CASSTTGVTEAFF. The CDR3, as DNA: TGTGCCAGCAGCACTACAGGGGTCACTGAAGCTTTCTTT. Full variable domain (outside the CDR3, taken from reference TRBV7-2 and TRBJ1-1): GAGVSQSPSNKVTEKGKDVELRCDPISGHTALYWYRQSLGQGLEFLIYFQGNSAPDKSGLPSDRFSAERTGGSVSTLTIQRTQQEDSAVYLCASSTTGVTEAFFGQGTRLTVV.

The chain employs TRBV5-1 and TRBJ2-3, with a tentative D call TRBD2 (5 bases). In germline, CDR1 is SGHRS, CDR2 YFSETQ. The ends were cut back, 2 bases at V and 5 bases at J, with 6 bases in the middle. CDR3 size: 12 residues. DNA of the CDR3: TGCGCCAGCAGCTTCGGGGAAGATACGCAGTATTTT. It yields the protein CASSFGEDTQYF.

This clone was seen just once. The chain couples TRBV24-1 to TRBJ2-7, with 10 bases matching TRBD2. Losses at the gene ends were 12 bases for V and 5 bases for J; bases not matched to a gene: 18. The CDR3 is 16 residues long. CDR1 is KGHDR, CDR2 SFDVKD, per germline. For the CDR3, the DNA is TGTGCCTCTAGCGGGAGAGGACTATCTTGTGTGAACGAGCAGTACTTC. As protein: CASSGRGLSCVNEQYF.

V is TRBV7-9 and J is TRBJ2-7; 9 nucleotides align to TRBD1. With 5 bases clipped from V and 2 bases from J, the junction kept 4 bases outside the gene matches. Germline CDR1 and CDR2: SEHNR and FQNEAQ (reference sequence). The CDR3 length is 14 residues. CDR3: CASSQGQGAYEQYF. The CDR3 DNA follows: TGTGCCAGCAGCCAGGGACAGGGAGCCTACGAGCAGTACTTC.

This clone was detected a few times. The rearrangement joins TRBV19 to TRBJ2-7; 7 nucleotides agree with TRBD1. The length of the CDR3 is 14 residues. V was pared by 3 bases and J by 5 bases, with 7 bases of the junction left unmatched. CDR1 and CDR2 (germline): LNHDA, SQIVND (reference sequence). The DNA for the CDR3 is TGTGCCAGTAGTATCGTGACAGGGAACCACGAGCAGTACTTC. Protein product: CASSIVTGNHEQYF.

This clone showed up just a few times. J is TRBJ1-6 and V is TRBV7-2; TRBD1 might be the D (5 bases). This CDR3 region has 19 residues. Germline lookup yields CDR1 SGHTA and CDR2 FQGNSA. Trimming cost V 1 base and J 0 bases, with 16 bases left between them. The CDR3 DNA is TGTGCCAGCAGCTTAGATAGGACACTTCATAGCTCCTATAATTCACCCCTCCACTTT. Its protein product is CASSLDRTLHSSYNSPLHF. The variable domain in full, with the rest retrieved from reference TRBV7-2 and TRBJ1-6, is GAGVSQSPSNKVTEKGKDVELRCDPISGHTALYWYRQSLGQGLEFLIYFQGNSAPDKSGLPSDRFSAERTGGSVSTLTIQRTQQEDSAVYLCASSLDRTLHSSYNSPLHFGNGTRLTVT.

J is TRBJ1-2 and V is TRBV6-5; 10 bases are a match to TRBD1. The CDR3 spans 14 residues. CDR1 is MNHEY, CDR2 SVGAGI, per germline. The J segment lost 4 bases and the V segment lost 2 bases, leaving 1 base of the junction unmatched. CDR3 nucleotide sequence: TGTGCCAGCAGTTACCGGGACAGGGGCTATGGCTACACCTTC. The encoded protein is CASSYRDRGYGYTF.

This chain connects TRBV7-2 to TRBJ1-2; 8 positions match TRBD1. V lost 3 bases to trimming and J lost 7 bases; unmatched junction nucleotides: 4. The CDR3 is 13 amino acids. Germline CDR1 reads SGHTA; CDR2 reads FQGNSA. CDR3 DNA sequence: TGTGCCAGCAGCTTTCAGGGGGCGGGTGGCTACACCTTC. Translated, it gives CASSFQGAGGYTF.

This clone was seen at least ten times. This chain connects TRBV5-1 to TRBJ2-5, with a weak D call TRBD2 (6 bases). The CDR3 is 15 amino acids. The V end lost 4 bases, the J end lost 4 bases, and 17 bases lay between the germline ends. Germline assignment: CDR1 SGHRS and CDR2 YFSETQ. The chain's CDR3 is CASSRSSVSGETQYF. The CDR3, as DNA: TGCGCCAGCAGCCGCTCTAGCGTCTCAGGAGAGACCCAGTACTTC.

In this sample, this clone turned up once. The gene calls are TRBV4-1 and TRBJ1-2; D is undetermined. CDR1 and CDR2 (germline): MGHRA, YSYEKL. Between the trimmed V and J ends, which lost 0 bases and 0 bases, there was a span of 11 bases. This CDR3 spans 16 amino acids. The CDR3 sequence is CASSQDAGGTNYGYTF. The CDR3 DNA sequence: TGCGCCAGCAGCCAAGATGCGGGAGGAACTAACTATGGCTACACCTTC.

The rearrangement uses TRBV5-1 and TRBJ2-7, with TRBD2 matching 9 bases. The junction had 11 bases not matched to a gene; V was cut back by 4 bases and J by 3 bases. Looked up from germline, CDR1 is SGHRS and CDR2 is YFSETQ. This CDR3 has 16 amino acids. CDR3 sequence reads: CASSPRIEAGGYEQYF. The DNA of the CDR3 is TGCGCCAGCAGCCCCCGGATTGAAGCGGGAGGCTACGAGCAGTACTTC.